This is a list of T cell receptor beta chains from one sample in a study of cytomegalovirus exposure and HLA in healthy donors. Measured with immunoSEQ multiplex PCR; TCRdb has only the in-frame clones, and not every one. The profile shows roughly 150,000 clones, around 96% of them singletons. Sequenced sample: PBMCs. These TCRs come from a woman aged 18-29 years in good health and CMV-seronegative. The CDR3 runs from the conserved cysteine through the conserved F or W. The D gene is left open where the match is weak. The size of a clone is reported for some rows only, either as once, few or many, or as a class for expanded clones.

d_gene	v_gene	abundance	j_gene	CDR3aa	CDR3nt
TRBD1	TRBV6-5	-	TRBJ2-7	CASREQGTIGEQYF	TGTGCCAGCAGAGAACAGGGGACAATAGGCGAGCAGTACTTC
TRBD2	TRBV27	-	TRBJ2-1	CASSLGLAGGHSYNEQFF	TGTGCCAGCAGTTTAGGGCTAGCGGGGGGCCATTCCTACAATGAGCAGTTCTTC
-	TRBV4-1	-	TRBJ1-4	CASSQVAEKKLFF	TGCGCCAGCAGCCAAGTTGCGGAGAAGAAACTGTTTTTT
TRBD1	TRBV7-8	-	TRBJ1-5	CASSLWDPSGGAGSFPHQPQHF	TGTGCCAGCAGCTTATGGGACCCCTCAGGGGGCGCGGGTTCTTTTCCCCATCAGCCCCAGCATTTT
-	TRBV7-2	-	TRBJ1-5	CASSLTGRSNQPQHF	TGTGCCAGCAGCCTCACAGGGCGAAGCAATCAGCCCCAGCATTTT
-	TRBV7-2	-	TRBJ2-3	CASSSAGGPTDTQYF	TGTGCCAGCAGCTCCGCCGGGGGGCCAACAGATACGCAGTATTTT
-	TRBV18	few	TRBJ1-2	CASSPLQGSDNYGYTF	TGTGCCAGCTCACCCCTACAGGGATCGGATAACTATGGCTACACCTTC
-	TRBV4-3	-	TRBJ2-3	CASSQEGRSTSTDTQYF	TGCGCCAGCAGCCAAGAGGGGCGATCGACTAGCACAGATACGCAGTATTTT
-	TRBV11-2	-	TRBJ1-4	CASSLYSLGGEKLFF	TGTGCCAGCAGCTTATATTCCCTCGGCGGAGAAAAACTGTTTTTT
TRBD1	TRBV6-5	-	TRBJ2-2	CAAGTGDTGELFF	TGTGCCGCAGGGACAGGGGACACCGGGGAGCTGTTTTTT
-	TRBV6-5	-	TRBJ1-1	CASSYSTGKGTEAFF	TGTGCCAGCAGTTACTCGACGGGTAAAGGCACTGAAGCTTTCTTT
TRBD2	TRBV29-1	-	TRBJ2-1	CSVATGGPENEQFF	TGCAGCGTTGCTACGGGGGGGCCTGAGAATGAGCAGTTCTTC
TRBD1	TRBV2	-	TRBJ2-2	CASLRDREAGELFF	TGTGCCAGCCTCCGGGACAGGGAGGCCGGGGAGCTGTTTTTT
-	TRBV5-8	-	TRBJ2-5	CASSLGQVLQETQYF	TGTGCCAGCAGCTTGGGTCAGGTTCTTCAAGAGACCCAGTACTTC
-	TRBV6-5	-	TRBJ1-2	CASSYRARGGYTF	TGTGCCAGCAGTTACAGGGCCAGGGGAGGCTACACCTTC
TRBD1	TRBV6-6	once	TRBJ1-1	CASRGQGVTEAFF	TGTGCCAGCAGGGGACAGGGGGTCACTGAAGCTTTCTTT
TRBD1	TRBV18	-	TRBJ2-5	CASSPQGEETQYF	TGTGCCAGCTCACCCCAGGGGGAAGAGACCCAGTACTTC
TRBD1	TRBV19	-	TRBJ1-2	CASSRDRVAYGYTF	TGTGCCAGTAGTCGGGACAGGGTTGCCTATGGCTACACCTTC
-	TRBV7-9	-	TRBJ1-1	CASSLTSGGTNTEAFF	TGTGCCAGCAGCTTAACGTCCGGGGGGACGAACACTGAAGCTTTCTTT
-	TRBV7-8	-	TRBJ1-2	CASSTLTGNYGYTF	TGTGCCAGCAGCACCCTGACAGGCAATTATGGCTACACCTTC
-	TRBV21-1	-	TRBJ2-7	CASSNGTGAKLREQYF	TGTGCCAGCAGCAATGGGACAGGCGCGAAACTAAGGGAGCAGTACTTC
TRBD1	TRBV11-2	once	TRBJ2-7	CASGLTGAEQYF	TGTGCCAGCGGTTTAACAGGGGCCGAGCAGTACTTC
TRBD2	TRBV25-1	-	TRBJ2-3	CASSPTLAGGSDTQYF	TGTGCCAGCAGTCCTACACTAGCGGGGGGATCAGATACGCAGTATTTT